The present T cell receptor beta chain was sequenced within a study of T-cell memory formation after mild COVID-19. General study findings and limits: Contracting CD8+ clones were enriched in EMRA, CD4+ mainly in CM and EM. The second-wave clones peaking on day 37 were not confirmed as SARS-CoV-2-specific.

This clonotype was detected many times. As yet, its antigen is unknown. TCRdb itself ran the 5' RACE reads through MiXCR, one entry per CDR3 protein. Among about 260,000 distinct CDR3 sequences listed, 8% to 10% were seen once. The clonotype originates from a young man who had mild COVID-19 (a few samples of this study predate the infection). Cell type and time point are not known. Sequencing input: PBMCs or a T cell subset sorted from them (not recorded which).

CDR3 sequence (DNA): TGTGCCACCAGTGGGCAGGGGGGCCGGTATGAGCAGTTCTTC. It yields the protein CATSGQGGRYEQFF. The chain uses TRBV24-1 and TRBJ2-1; D is possibly TRBD1 (7 bases). Trimming removed 5 bases at V and 8 bases at J, with 15 bases between. Germline V lookup: CDR1 KGHDR, CDR2 SFDVKD. This CDR3 is built from 14 residues.